Detailed here is one T cell receptor (beta chain). Its specificity is not known. The validation cohort, a group of 90 to 150 subjects, included the donors and was separate from the roughly 700-subject first cohort. These data belong to a study of cytomegalovirus exposure and HLA in healthy donors. The study, taken as a whole, reports: The TCR clusters that emerged in the first cohort tended, a later analysis found, to co-occur in the approximately 110 validation repertoires. The investigators catalogued under 200 TCR beta chains as cytomegalovirus-associated. Across donors, most TCRs were seen rarely, yet some public ones were widespread.

Clones were read by immunoSEQ multiplex PCR, and TCRdb kept only the in-frame ones, dropping some. Of approximately 100,000 clones in the sample, 90% to 95% were seen once. V lost 3 bases and J lost 5; bases outside the gene matches: 8. Per the germline V gene, CDR1 is SGHRS and CDR2 is YFSETQ. The CDR3 has 18 residues. This receptor was identified in a woman under 40 in good health and CMV-seropositive. The sequenced sample consisted of PBMCs. The genes are TRBV5-1 and TRBJ2-4; 16 nucleotides align to TRBD2. Here the CDR3 reads CASSSGLAGGPRENIQYF. The CDR3 coding sequence is TGCGCCAGCAGCTCGGGACTAGCGGGAGGGCCGCGGGAAAACATTCAGTACTTC.